The rows below give T cell receptor beta chains drawn from one sample of a study of T cells after yellow fever vaccination. Each CDR3 protein is one row after TCRdb ran MiXCR on the 5' RACE reads. Of about 210,000 distinct CDR3 sequences listed, about 3% are singletons. Sequenced material: CD4+ T cells sorted from PBMCs, taken 10 days after the yellow fever booster vaccination. The receptors shown here come from a man aged 18 to 29 who received the YFV17D yellow fever vaccine. Each CDR3 is given with its conserved first and last residue. A D gene is named only where the DNA matches it firmly. Size values are once, few and many counts, or a class for expanded clones, and some rows have none.

CDR3	DNA	D	size	V	J
CAISGRGGLGSEQFF	TGTGCCATCAGTGGTCGGGGGGGCCTTGGATCTGAGCAGTTCTTC	TRBD2	NA	TRBV10-3	TRBJ2-1
CSAWEWAQETQYF	TGCAGTGCTTGGGAGTGGGCCCAAGAGACCCAGTACTTC	NA	NA	TRBV20-1	TRBJ2-5
CASRSRTGGSYEQYF	TGTGCCAGCAGAAGCCGGACAGGGGGCTCCTACGAGCAGTACTTC	TRBD1	NA	TRBV6-2/TRBV6-3	TRBJ2-7
CASSQTAGTKEAFF	TGCGCCAGCAGCCAAACGGCCGGGACAAAGGAAGCTTTCTTT	NA	NA	TRBV5-1	TRBJ1-1
CASSLRSSNEKLFF	TGTGCCAGCAGCTTGAGGAGTTCTAATGAAAAACTGTTTTTT	NA	many	TRBV5-5	TRBJ1-4
CASSSSQGSTEAFF	TGTGCCAGCAGCTCCTCACAGGGGTCCACTGAAGCTTTCTTT	TRBD1	NA	TRBV7-2	TRBJ1-1
CASSLSVIYEQYF	TGTGCCAGCAGCTTATCAGTGATCTACGAGCAGTACTTC	NA	NA	TRBV7-2	TRBJ2-7
CASSTVGGWWPQHF	TGTGCCAGTAGTACTGTCGGGGGGTGGTGGCCCCAGCATTTT	NA	NA	TRBV19	TRBJ1-5
CSVPPLSYNEQFF	TGCAGTGTACCACCTCTCTCCTACAATGAGCAGTTCTTC	NA	many	TRBV20-1	TRBJ2-1
CASSPPGTSGGAEQFF	TGTGCCAGCAGCCCTCCAGGGACTAGCGGGGGGGCGGAGCAGTTCTTC	TRBD2	many	TRBV7-3	TRBJ2-1
CASSPRWDRGWEQYF	TGTGCCAGCAGCCCTAGGTGGGACAGGGGATGGGAGCAGTACTTC	TRBD1	many	TRBV7-2	TRBJ2-7
CATTLGREQFF	TGTGCCACCACCTTGGGGAGGGAGCAGTTCTTC	NA	NA	TRBV15	TRBJ2-1
CASSPSRQADYGYTF	TGTGCCAGCTCACCCTCGAGACAGGCAGACTATGGCTACACCTTC	NA	NA	TRBV18	TRBJ1-2
CASRLISRPGSDEKLFF	TGTGCAAGTCGCTTAATTTCGCGGCCAGGGAGTGATGAAAAACTGTTTTTT	NA	few	TRBV12-2	TRBJ1-4
CASSLTGATLNYGYTF	TGTGCCAGTAGTTTAACCGGGGCGACATTAAACTATGGCTACACCTTC	NA	few	TRBV19	TRBJ1-2
CASSLAGLGGNQPQHF	TGTGCCAGCAGTTTAGCAGGGCTTGGGGGCAATCAGCCCCAGCATTTT	NA	NA	TRBV12-3/TRBV12-4	TRBJ1-5
CASSPRVVRRSTDTQYF	TGTGCCAGCAGCCCCCGGGTAGTTAGAAGGTCCACAGATACGCAGTATTTT	NA	NA	TRBV3-1	TRBJ2-3
CASSERGTGAQETQYF	TGTGCCAGCAGCGAGAGGGGGACAGGGGCTCAAGAGACCCAGTACTTC	TRBD1	many	TRBV9	TRBJ2-5
CASSLGQGSYTF	TGTGCCAGCAGCCTCGGACAGGGAAGCTACACCTTC	TRBD1	many	TRBV12-3/TRBV12-4	TRBJ1-2
CASSLETGRNTGELFF	TGCGCCAGCAGCTTGGAAACAGGGAGGAACACCGGGGAGCTGTTTTTT	NA	many	TRBV5-1	TRBJ2-2
CASSQGLGTTEAFF	TGTGCCAGCAGCCAAGGATTAGGGACCACTGAAGCTTTCTTT	NA	many	TRBV4-2	TRBJ1-1
CASRGTGTYNEQFF	TGTGCCAGCAGAGGGACAGGGACCTACAATGAGCAGTTCTTC	TRBD1	many	TRBV12-3/TRBV12-4	TRBJ2-1
CASSPAGAVQETQYF	TGTGCCAGCAGTCCGGCGGGGGCCGTGCAAGAGACCCAGTACTTC	NA	few	TRBV12-3/TRBV12-4	TRBJ2-5
CASSTRTGNTGELFF	TGCGCCAGCAGCACCAGGACAGGGAACACCGGGGAGCTGTTTTTT	TRBD1	few	TRBV5-1	TRBJ2-2
CSSSLGGPQHF	TGCAGTTCCTCCTTGGGTGGGCCCCAGCATTTT	NA	few	TRBV20-1	TRBJ1-5
CASSQDGGRGVVQNEQFF	TGCGCCAGCAGCCAAGATGGTGGTCGCGGCGTAGTCCAAAATGAGCAGTTCTTC	NA	few	TRBV4-3	TRBJ2-1
CASSLRTQGRKAFF	TGTGCCAGCAGTTTGAGGACTCAAGGTCGGAAAGCTTTCTTT	NA	NA	TRBV6-5	TRBJ1-1
CASSLQGHQETQYF	TGTGCCAGCAGCTTACAGGGGCACCAAGAGACCCAGTACTTC	NA	NA	TRBV11-3	TRBJ2-5
CASSLGSGPEKLFF	TGCGCCAGCAGCTTGGGATCGGGACCTGAAAAACTGTTTTTT	NA	few	TRBV5-1	TRBJ1-4
CASNEEGLASDTGELFF	TGTGCCAGCAACGAGGAGGGACTAGCGAGTGACACCGGGGAGCTGTTTTTT	TRBD2	NA	TRBV11-2	TRBJ2-2
CASSLAIGRGETQYF	TGTGCCAGCAGCTTAGCGATAGGGCGGGGGGAGACCCAGTACTTC	TRBD2	many	TRBV7-2	TRBJ2-5
CAIRTGQGGGYEQYF	TGTGCCATCAGGACTGGACAGGGAGGTGGCTACGAGCAGTACTTC	TRBD1	many	TRBV10-3	TRBJ2-7
CASSGKEQGNSPLHF	TGTGCCAGCAGTGGCAAGGAACAAGGGAATTCACCCCTCCACTTT	NA	many	TRBV25-1	TRBJ1-6
CASSRDFGYTGELFF	TGTGCCAGCAGCCGGGACTTTGGTTACACCGGGGAGCTGTTTTTT	NA	NA	TRBV5-4	TRBJ2-2
CATSDLGSEQFF	TGTGCCACCAGTGATTTGGGGTCTGAGCAGTTCTTC	NA	few	TRBV24-1	TRBJ2-1
CASSSRNQPQHF	TGTGCCAGTAGTTCCCGAAATCAGCCCCAGCATTTT	NA	few	TRBV19	TRBJ1-5
CSVEEVWTRHNEQFF	TGCAGCGTTGAAGAGGTATGGACTCGCCACAATGAGCAGTTCTTC	NA	few	TRBV29-1	TRBJ2-1
CASSFDLAGGPNTGELFF	TGTGCCAGCAGTTTCGACCTAGCGGGGGGGCCGAACACCGGGGAGCTGTTTTTT	TRBD2	many	TRBV12-3/TRBV12-4	TRBJ2-2
CASSLASNSYEQYF	TGCGCCAGCAGCTTAGCTAGCAACTCCTACGAGCAGTACTTC	NA	many	TRBV5-1	TRBJ2-7
CASSPAAGGYGYTF	TGTGCCAGCAGCCCCGCGGCAGGGGGCTATGGCTACACCTTC	TRBD1	many	TRBV5-5	TRBJ1-2
CASSSGRGAVMYEQFF	TGTGCCAGCAGTTCGGGACGGGGGGCGGTTATGTATGAGCAGTTCTTC	NA	many	TRBV12-3/TRBV12-4	TRBJ2-1
CASTQRDTSTDTQYF	TGCGCCAGCACCCAGCGGGATACTAGCACAGATACGCAGTATTTT	TRBD2	few	TRBV4-1	TRBJ2-3
CASSPSGGRSGELFF	TGCGCCAGCAGCCCTAGCGGGGGAAGATCCGGGGAGCTGTTTTTT	TRBD2	many	TRBV4-3	TRBJ2-2
CASSSMGNEKLFF	TGTGCCAGCAGCTCGATGGGAAATGAAAAACTGTTTTTT	NA	many	TRBV7-2	TRBJ1-4
CSVMTGGNQPQHF	TGCAGCGTCATGACAGGAGGCAATCAGCCCCAGCATTTT	NA	many	TRBV29-1	TRBJ1-5
CASSQDGQGAAGYTF	TGTGCCAGCAGCCAAGATGGACAGGGCGCGGCAGGCTACACCTTC	TRBD1	few	TRBV3-1	TRBJ1-2